This passage covers 31 T cell receptor beta chains from one sample sequenced in a study of T cell repertoires in cytomegalovirus infection. One entry per CDR3 protein results from TCRdb running MiXCR on the reads. The table includes 700,000 to 950,000 distinct CDR3 sequences, 30% to 35% detected once. These receptors have no identified antigens. The source was cultured CD8+ T cells from PBMCs, collected from culture after CMV antigen stimulation. Receptors were obtained from a human donor in good health (CMV status not recorded). Some clones in this sample may be carry-over from other donors' samples.

V gene TRBV5-1 combines with J gene TRBJ2-7; 11 nucleotides match TRBD2. This CDR3 spans 15 amino acids. Germline assignment: CDR1 SGHRS and CDR2 YFSETQ. V lost 5 bases and J lost 6; bases outside the gene matches: 10. The CDR3 sequence is CASSYSGGALREQYF. The CDR3, as DNA: TGCGCCAGCAGTTATAGCGGGGGGGCCCTGCGCGAGCAGTACTTC.

The rearrangement joins TRBV27 to TRBJ1-2; the D gene is possibly TRBD1 (5 bases). Trimming pared 5 bases from V and 4 bases from J, leaving 17 bases between. The CDR3 has 15 amino acids. The germline V gene has CDR1 MNHEY and CDR2 SMNVEV (reference sequence). CDR3 sequence: CASSPGRQLRYGYTF. In DNA form, the CDR3 reads TGTGCCAGCAGTCCGGGGCGACAGCTCCGCTATGGCTACACCTTC.

On this clonotype itself: The junction shows a germline mismatch at one end, possibly a read error. The chain couples TRBV12-3 or TRBV12-4 to TRBJ1-1; the match to TRBD1 covers 9 bases. The CDR3 length is 15 residues. CDR3 loop: CASSWPGTGITGAFF. CDR3 in DNA: TGTGCCAGCAGTTGGCCCGGGACAGGGATCACTGGAGCTTTCTTT.

This clonotype was observed at least ten times. This chain links TRBV7-2 with TRBJ2-2; D is undetermined. Germline V gene data show CDR1 as SGHTA and CDR2 as FQGNSA. The CDR3 is 13 residues long. V lost 2 bases and J lost 4, with 5 bases in between. CDR3 amino acids: CASSLKPTGELFF. The CDR3 coding sequence is TGTGCCAGCAGCTTAAAACCCACCGGGGAGCTGTTTTTT.

This clonotype was counted only a few times. The rearrangement joins TRBV4-3 to TRBJ2-3, with 10 bases identical to TRBD1. The CDR3 length is 16 residues. CDR1 is LGHNA and CDR2 is YSLEER in the germline V gene. V was pared by 2 bases and J by 2 bases, with 4 bases of the junction left unmatched. Written as DNA, the CDR3 is TGCGCCAGCAGCCAAATGGACAGGGGGGCCACAGATACGCAGTATTTT. Translating gives CASSQMDRGATDTQYF.

This clonotype was detected ten times or more. The CDR3 nucleotides are TGTGCCAGCAGTGACAGCACAGATACGCAGTATTTT. Translated: CASSDSTDTQYF. The chain uses TRBV2 and TRBJ2-3; D gene ambiguous. This CDR3 has 12 amino acids. Germline CDR1 is SNHLY and CDR2 is FYNNEI. The V end was cut by 3 bases, the J end by 0 bases, with 1 base between.

This chain links TRBV9 with TRBJ2-1, with a weak D call TRBD2 (7 bases). CDR3 length: 16 amino acids. Trimming stripped 4 bases from V and 1 base from J, with 15 bases between. CDR1 is SGDLS, CDR2 YYNGEE, per germline. CDR3 amino acids: CASSPWGGASYNEQFF. CDR3 DNA sequence: TGTGCCAGCAGCCCCTGGGGGGGGGCGTCCTACAATGAGCAGTTCTTC.

This clonotype was seen once. V usage is TRBV27 and J usage is TRBJ2-1; 10 bases line up with TRBD1. The CDR3 totals 16 residues. The germline V gene has CDR1 MNHEY and CDR2 SMNVEV (reference sequence). V lost 11 bases and J lost 7; bases outside the gene matches: 17. The CDR3 DNA reads TGTGCCTCCAAGTTTGTAGGGACAGGGGCTCGGAATGAGCAGTTCTTC. It codes for CASKFVGTGARNEQFF.

The table lists this clonotype with a few counts. The genes are TRBV7-3 and TRBJ2-1, with D perhaps being TRBD1 or TRBD2 (5 bases each). V lost 0 bases, J lost 9 bases, and 12 bases lay in between. Germline V gene data show CDR1 as SGHTA and CDR2 as FQGTGA. The CDR3 covers 14 residues. CDR3 DNA sequence: TGTGCCAGCAGCTTAACGGCAGGTGGGGGTGAGCAGTTCTTC. This encodes CASSLTAGGGEQFF.

The CDR3 reads CASNPDNAYNEQFF. The CDR3 DNA reads as TGTGCCAGTAACCCGGATAACGCCTACAATGAGCAGTTCTTC. The chain uses TRBV19 and TRBJ2-1; D is ambiguous. The CDR3 length is 14 residues. CDR1 and CDR2 from the germline V gene are LNHDA and SQIVND (reference sequence). Trimming cost V 7 bases and J 2 bases, with 12 bases left between them. Full variable domain (outside the CDR3, taken from reference TRBV19 and TRBJ2-1): DGGITQSPKYLFRKEGQNVTLSCEQNLNHDAMYWYRQDPGQGLRLIYYSQIVNDFQKGDIAEGYSVSREKKESFPLTVTSAQKNPTAFYLCASNPDNAYNEQFFGPGTRLTVL.

The rearrangement links TRBV11-2 to TRBJ2-7, with D possibly being TRBD1 (5 bases). The CDR3 is made up of 15 amino acids. The V gene's germline CDR1 is SGHAT and CDR2 FQNNGV. V gave up 2 bases and J gave up 2 bases, with 13 bases separating them. The CDR3 bases are TGTGCCAGCAGCTTATACTCGACGGACACCTACGAGCAGTACGTC. It translates to CASSLYSTDTYEQYV.

The chain employs TRBV27 and TRBJ2-2; D unresolved. Trimming removed 8 bases from V and 5 bases from J, with 15 bases in between. This CDR3 comprises 14 residues. Per the germline V gene, CDR1 is MNHEY and CDR2 is SMNVEV (reference sequence). As DNA, the CDR3 is TGTGCCAGCTCCCTCTACCCCGGGACCGGGGAGCTGTTTTTT. It codes for CASSLYPGTGELFF.

This clonotype was seen at least ten times. The chain recombines TRBV6-1 with TRBJ1-1; the match to TRBD1 covers 8 bases. CDR1 and CDR2 (germline): MNHNS, SASEGT. V dropped 5 bases and J dropped 4; count of bases not matched to a gene: 9. CDR3 length equals 15 residues. The CDR3 spells CASSPRQGRATEAFF. CDR3 bases: TGTGCCAGCAGTCCGAGACAGGGGAGAGCCACTGAAGCTTTCTTT.

This clonotype was counted between two and nine times. V and J are TRBV7-2 and TRBJ2-3; 12 bases map to TRBD2. Germline CDR1 reads SGHTA; CDR2 reads FQGNSA. The CDR3 has 18 amino acids. V was clipped by 2 bases and J by 0 bases; unmatched bases: 6. Here the CDR3 DNA reads TGTGCCAGCAGCTTAAAGGGACTAGCGGGCCCAAGCACAGATACGCAGTATTTT. It translates to CASSLKGLAGPSTDTQYF.

Comments on this clonotype: This CDR3 fails to terminate in the conserved phenylalanine or tryptophan, so it likely reflects a read error. The chain combines TRBV12-3 or TRBV12-4 with TRBJ1-1, with a possible D match to TRBD1 (6 bases). CDR3 length: 14 amino acids. Trimming removed 6 bases at V and 4 bases at J, with 15 bases between. As DNA, the CDR3 is TGTGCCAGCAGCAGCACAGGGTTGGGCACTGAAGCTTTCTCT. Residues: CASSSTGLGTEAFS.

The chain links TRBV13 to TRBJ1-2; D gene uncertain. The ends were cut back, 4 bases at V and 4 bases at J, with 16 bases in the middle. The CDR3 extends over 15 amino acids. Germline CDR1 is PRHDT and CDR2 is FYEKMQ (reference sequence). The CDR3 loop is CASSSGRKRGYGYTF. CDR3 DNA sequence: TGTGCCAGCAGCTCAGGCAGGAAGAGAGGCTATGGCTACACCTTC.

This clonotype was counted many times. The chain carries TRBV7-6 and TRBJ1-5; D is uncertain. The germline gives CDR1 SGHVS, CDR2 FNYEAQ. The CDR3 spans 15 residues. Trimming cost V 5 bases and J 3 bases, with 14 bases left between them. The CDR3 sequence is CASSPVRGFNQPQHF. CDR3 DNA: TGTGCCAGCAGCCCAGTTCGGGGTTTCAATCAGCCCCAGCATTTT.

The J gene is TRBJ1-2, the V gene TRBV5-6, with TRBD1 identical over 7 bases. J gave up 0 bases and V 3 bases, and 14 bases lay outside the gene matches. This CDR3 has 18 amino acids. Germline-derived CDR1 and CDR2 are SGHDT and YYEEEE. The CDR3 coding sequence is TGTGCCAGCAGCTCGAACTCGGGATCGGGACAGTCTAACTATGGCTACACCTTC. This encodes CASSSNSGSGQSNYGYTF.

The V call is TRBV19, the J call TRBJ1-1; weak D call: TRBD1 (5 bases). The CDR3 runs to 15 residues. The V end lost 8 bases, the J end lost 0 bases, and 16 bases lay between the germline ends. Germline CDR1 and CDR2: LNHDA and SQIVND (reference sequence). CDR3 in DNA: TGTGCCAGTTCCTCGACAGATTCCCTGAACACTGAAGCTTTCTTT. It translates to CASSSTDSLNTEAFF.

V and J are TRBV7-9 and TRBJ2-7; tentative D call: TRBD2 (6 bases). Germline assignment: CDR1 SEHNR and CDR2 FQNEAQ (reference sequence). The CDR3 runs to 13 residues. V was cut by 9 bases and J by 7 bases, with 19 bases left in between. The CDR3 bases are TGTGCCAGAAGCGGTACCCTGGCGGGAGAGCAGTACTTC. Encoded protein: CARSGTLAGEQYF.

A word on this clonotype: Its ends do not fully match the called genes, so a read error is possible. This chain connects TRBV7-6 to TRBJ1-1; unclear D gene. Germline V gene data show CDR1 as SGHVS and CDR2 as FNYEAQ. The CDR3 loop spans 13 amino acids. The chain's CDR3 is CASRFSSNTEAFF. CDR3 nucleotide sequence: TGTGCCAGCCGCTTTTCCTCGAACACTGAAGCTTTCTTT.

This chain connects TRBV7-2 to TRBJ2-7, with TRBD1 identical over 8 bases. Germline V CDR1 and CDR2: SGHTA, FQGNSA. The CDR3 totals 13 residues. The CDR3 loop reads CANSRDRTHEQYV. For the CDR3, the DNA is TGTGCCAACAGCCGGGACAGGACCCACGAGCAGTACGTC.

The chain uses TRBV6-5 and TRBJ2-3; the match to TRBD1 covers 9 bases. The CDR3 sequence is 15 residues long. Germline-derived CDR1 and CDR2 are MNHEY and SVGAGI. V gave up 5 bases and J gave up 3 bases; unmatched junction bases: 6. The CDR3 coding sequence is TGTGCCAGCAGTGTAGGACAGGGGACAACAGATACGCAGTATTTT. Amino acids: CASSVGQGTTDTQYF.

Points on this clonotype: A junction boundary mismatches the germline segment, possibly from a read error. This chain connects TRBV27 to TRBJ1-5; 8 bases fit TRBD1. Germline loops: CDR1 MNHEY, CDR2 SMNVEV (reference sequence). This CDR3 is built from 14 residues. In DNA form, the CDR3 reads TGTGCCAGCAATCCGACAGGGACAGGTCAGCCCGAGCATTTT. Encoded protein: CASNPTGTGQPEHF.

In its sample, this clonotype was seen many times. The chain couples TRBV7-2 to TRBJ1-1, with 9 positions matching TRBD1. Germline lookup yields CDR1 SGHTA and CDR2 FQGNSA. The CDR3 covers 15 residues. With V trimmed by 1 base and J by 5 bases, 5 bases remained unmatched. CDR3 sequence: CASSLVGTGSTEAFF. CDR3 bases: TGTGCCAGCAGCTTAGTAGGGACAGGGAGTACTGAAGCTTTCTTT. The whole variable domain, remainder taken from reference TRBV7-2 and TRBJ1-1, is GAGVSQSPSNKVTEKGKDVELRCDPISGHTALYWYRQSLGQGLEFLIYFQGNSAPDKSGLPSDRFSAERTGGSVSTLTIQRTQQEDSAVYLCASSLVGTGSTEAFFGQGTRLTVV.

This clonotype was picked up a small number of times. This chain links TRBV27 with TRBJ1-1; D gene unclear. Germline V gene data show CDR1 as MNHEY and CDR2 as SMNVEV (reference sequence). V was trimmed by 3 bases and J by 1 base, leaving 9 bases between them. The CDR3 contains 14 residues. The CDR3 coding sequence is TGTGCCAGCAGTTTGCAATCCTGGAACACTGAAGCTTTCTTT. Protein product: CASSLQSWNTEAFF.

This clonotype was observed a handful of times. The chain has TRBV4-1 and TRBJ2-1; 9 positions agree with TRBD1. Germline V CDR1 and CDR2: MGHRA, YSYEKL. The ends lost 3 bases at V and 7 bases at J; junction bases unmatched: 4. The CDR3 extends over 14 amino acids. In DNA form, the CDR3 reads TGCGCCAGCAGCCACGGACAGGGGCGGAATGAGCAGTTCTTC. Translating gives CASSHGQGRNEQFF.

This clonotype has only a few counts. This chain joins TRBV19 and TRBJ1-1; tentatively, D is TRBD1 (5 bases). V was trimmed by 6 bases and J by 5 bases, leaving 16 bases between them. The V gene's germline CDR1 is LNHDA and CDR2 SQIVND (reference sequence). The CDR3 is 14 amino acids. CDR3 DNA: TGTGCCAGTAGCCGACGCAGGGCGGAGACTGAAGCTTTCTTT. Translation gives CASSRRRAETEAFF.

The chain combines TRBV7-4 with TRBJ1-1, with a tentative D call TRBD1 (5 bases). The CDR3 is 16 amino acids. Germline V gives CDR1 SGHVT, CDR2 SQSDAQ. Trimming removed 4 bases at V and 3 bases at J, with 18 bases between. This CDR3 is CASSSLGRSSDTEAFF. CDR3 sequence (DNA): TGTGCCAGCAGCTCATTGGGACGTAGCTCCGACACTGAAGCTTTCTTT.

This clonotype has only a few counts. V and J are TRBV6-5 and TRBJ2-5; possibly TRBD1 or TRBD2 for D (6 bases each). Germline CDR1 is MNHEY and CDR2 is SVGAGI. CDR3 length: 15 amino acids. Trimming removed 0 bases at V and 5 bases at J, with 13 bases between. CDR3 coding DNA: TGTGCCAGCAGTTACTCGGAAGGGGGGAAGGAGACCCAGTACTTC. Translating gives CASSYSEGGKETQYF.

V gene TRBV7-3 combines with J gene TRBJ1-2; 9 bases fit TRBD1. The CDR3 is 18 amino acids. The ends lost 0 bases at V and 5 bases at J; junction bases unmatched: 13. Germline assignment: CDR1 SGHTA and CDR2 FQGTGA. This CDR3 is CASSLTTGTGLPEYGYTF. In nucleotides, the CDR3 is TGTGCCAGCAGCTTAACCACCGGGACAGGGCTCCCTGAATATGGCTACACCTTC.